A selection of T cell receptor beta chains follows, all from one sample in a study of T cells after yellow fever vaccination. Each CDR3 protein gets one entry after TCRdb re-called the 5' RACE reads with MiXCR. The sample lists tens of thousands of distinct CDR3 sequences; around 5% were seen once. This sample comprised CD4+ T cells sorted from PBMCs, obtained less than 18 days after the first yellow fever vaccination. The source of these receptors is a man in his late teens or twenties who received the YFV17D yellow fever vaccine. CDR3s include the opening cysteine and the closing phenylalanine or tryptophan. D genes are given only for firm matches. Some rows mark clone size as missing; the rest say once, few, many or name a class of expanded clone.

V,D,size,J,CDR3,DNA
TRBV20-1,.,few,TRBJ2-5,CSASGGGRGQGMLETQYF,TGCAGTGCTAGCGGGGGAGGGCGGGGCCAGGGGATGTTGGAGACCCAGTACTTC
TRBV21-1,.,many,TRBJ2-5,CASSPCPGWGTSASETQYF,TGTGCCAGCAGCCCATGCCCGGGTTGGGGGACTAGCGCATCTGAGACCCAGTACTTC
TRBV7-9,.,many,TRBJ2-5,CASSSLDWRIYF,TGTGCCAGCAGCTCCCTGGACTGGCGGATCTACTTC
TRBV5-4,TRBD1,few,TRBJ1-2,CASSSGTGDPYGYTF,TGTGCCAGCAGCTCCGGGACAGGGGACCCCTATGGCTACACCTTC
TRBV2,.,many,TRBJ1-5,CASSDVGGSDQPQHF,TGTGCCAGCAGTGATGTCGGGGGTAGTGATCAGCCCCAGCATTTT
TRBV20-1,.,many,TRBJ1-3,CSIPGDGNTIYF,TGCAGCATTCCAGGGGACGGAAACACCATATATTTT
TRBV7-9,.,many,TRBJ1-6,CASSLGPGRNSPLHF,TGTGCCAGCAGCTTAGGACCAGGGAGGAATTCACCCCTCCACTTT
TRBV20-1,TRBD1,.,TRBJ2-7,CGARLWGQGDGNEQYF,TGCGGTGCTAGACTCTGGGGACAGGGGGACGGAAACGAGCAGTACTTC
TRBV20-1,.,many,TRBJ2-3,CSARLGGTDTQYF,TGCAGTGCTAGATTGGGGGGCACAGATACGCAGTATTTT
TRBV6-5,.,many,TRBJ1-2,CASRLTGFSNYGYTF,TGTGCCAGCAGGTTAACAGGGTTTTCTAACTATGGCTACACCTTC
TRBV5-1,TRBD2,many,TRBJ2-1,CASSPALAGSYNEQFF,TGCGCCAGCAGCCCTGCCCTAGCGGGCTCCTACAATGAGCAGTTCTTC
TRBV7-2,.,many,TRBJ2-2,CASRVGLETGELFF,TGTGCCAGCAGGGTAGGGTTGGAGACCGGGGAGCTGTTTTTT
TRBV6-2/TRBV6-3,.,many,TRBJ2-5,CASRPTYQETQYF,TGTGCCAGCAGACCCACGTACCAAGAGACCCAGTACTTC
TRBV5-1,.,many,TRBJ2-7,CASSLVNEQYF,TGCGCCAGCAGCTTGGTTAACGAGCAGTACTTC
TRBV7-2,.,many,TRBJ1-2,CASSRGLNYGYTF,TGTGCCAGCAGCCGAGGGTTGAACTATGGCTACACCTTC
TRBV6-2/TRBV6-3,.,many,TRBJ2-1,CASSYSTPPTPWQFF,TGTGCCAGCAGTTACTCTACCCCCCCCACCCCTTGGCAGTTCTTC
TRBV21-1,.,many,TRBJ2-6,CASSDRGIGSGANVLTF,TGTGCCAGCAGCGACAGGGGCATAGGAAGTGGGGCCAACGTCCTGACTTTC
TRBV7-2,.,many,TRBJ1-1,CASSLGGLRTEAFF,TGTGCCAGCAGCTTAGGGGGCCTTAGGACTGAAGCTTTCTTT
TRBV5-1,TRBD2,many,TRBJ2-3,CASSTSLAGVTDTQYF,TGCGCCAGCAGCACCTCCTTAGCGGGGGTAACAGATACGCAGTATTTT
TRBV3-1,TRBD2,many,TRBJ2-1,CASRPGLVGSNEQFF,TGTGCCAGCAGACCGGGACTAGTGGGGAGTAATGAGCAGTTCTTC
TRBV18,.,many,TRBJ1-4,CASSPASIRSNEKLFF,TGTGCCAGCTCACCCGCGAGTATTCGGAGTAATGAAAAACTGTTTTTT
TRBV7-3,.,many,TRBJ1-1,CASSLNGVTEAFF,TGTGCCAGCAGCTTAAATGGGGTTACTGAAGCTTTCTTT
TRBV5-4,.,.,TRBJ2-1,CASSLEVPVGLNEQFF,TGTGCCAGCAGCTTGGAAGTCCCAGTAGGCCTCAATGAGCAGTTCTTC
TRBV7-2,.,many,TRBJ2-5,CASSPARSSETQYF,TGTGCCAGCTCCCCGGCTCGGTCTTCCGAGACCCAGTACTTC
TRBV12-3/TRBV12-4,TRBD1,many,TRBJ2-2,CASSPRQGGDGELFF,TGTGCCAGCAGCCCTCGACAGGGGGGGGACGGGGAGCTGTTTTTT
TRBV20-1,TRBD2,many,TRBJ2-7,CSARDLTSGSYEQYF,TGCAGTGCTAGAGATCTGACTAGCGGATCCTACGAGCAGTACTTC
TRBV20-1,.,many,TRBJ1-4,CSAPDLGGGEKLFF,TGCAGTGCGCCTGACCTAGGCGGTGGCGAAAAACTGTTTTTT
TRBV5-1,.,many,TRBJ2-5,CASSLTVMETQYF,TGCGCCAGCAGCTTGACGGTTATGGAGACCCAGTACTTC
TRBV7-3,.,many,TRBJ2-2,CASSPPAQGISSGELFF,TGTGCCAGCAGCCCCCCAGCGCAGGGTATAAGTTCCGGGGAGCTGTTTTTT
TRBV7-6,TRBD2,.,TRBJ2-5,CASSPRLAGGIKETQYF,TGTGCCAGCAGCCCGCGACTAGCGGGGGGAATTAAAGAGACCCAGTACTTC
TRBV19,TRBD2,.,TRBJ2-7,CASREAGGRREQYF,TGTGCCAGTAGAGAAGCGGGGGGCCGGCGGGAGCAGTACTTC
TRBV6-5,.,many,TRBJ1-5,CASSPRRVPDQPQHF,TGTGCCAGCAGTCCCCGGAGGGTCCCCGATCAGCCCCAGCATTTT
TRBV5-1,.,many,TRBJ1-2,CASSLLNDYGYTF,TGCGCCAGCAGCTTGTTGAACGACTATGGCTACACCTTC
TRBV13,TRBD1,many,TRBJ2-5,CASSEFLGTGVVETQYF,TGTGCCAGCAGTGAATTTCTCGGGACAGGGGTAGTGGAGACCCAGTACTTC
TRBV7-2,.,many,TRBJ1-1,CASSSRGINTEAFF,TGTGCCAGCAGCTCCCGGGGTATCAACACTGAAGCTTTCTTT
TRBV10-2,TRBD2,many,TRBJ2-3,CASSPSGAGVVQYF,TGCGCCAGCAGTCCTAGCGGGGCTGGCGTTGTGCAGTATTTT